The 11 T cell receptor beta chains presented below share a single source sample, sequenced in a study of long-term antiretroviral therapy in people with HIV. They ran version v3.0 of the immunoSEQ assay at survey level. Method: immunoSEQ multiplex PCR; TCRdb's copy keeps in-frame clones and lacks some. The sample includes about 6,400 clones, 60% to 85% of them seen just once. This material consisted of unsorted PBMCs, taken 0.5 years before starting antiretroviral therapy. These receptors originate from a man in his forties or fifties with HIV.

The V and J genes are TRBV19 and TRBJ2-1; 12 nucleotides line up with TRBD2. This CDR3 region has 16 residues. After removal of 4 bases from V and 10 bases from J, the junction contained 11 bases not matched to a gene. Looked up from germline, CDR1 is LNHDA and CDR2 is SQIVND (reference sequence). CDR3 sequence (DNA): TGTGCCAGTAGTAGGGGTGGGGTGGGACTAGCGGGCGAGCAGTTCTTC. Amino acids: CASSRGGVGLAGEQFF.

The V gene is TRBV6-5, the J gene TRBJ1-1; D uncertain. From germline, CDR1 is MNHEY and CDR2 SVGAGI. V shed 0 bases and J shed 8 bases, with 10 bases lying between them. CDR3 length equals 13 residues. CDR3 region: CASSYSPRVEAFF. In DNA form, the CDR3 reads TGTGCCAGCAGTTACTCGCCAAGGGTGGAAGCTTTCTTT.

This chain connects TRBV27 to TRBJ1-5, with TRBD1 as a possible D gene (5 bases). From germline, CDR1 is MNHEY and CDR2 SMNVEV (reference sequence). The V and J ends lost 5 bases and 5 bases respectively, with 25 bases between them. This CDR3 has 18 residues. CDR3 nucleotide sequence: TGTGCCAGCAGTGTGGCGGCGGGTTGGGGCGCGGTAGATCAGCCCCAGCATTTT. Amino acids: CASSVAAGWGAVDQPQHF.

CDR3 coding DNA: TGCGCCAGCAGCTTGGTGGGTGGGAACGAGCAGTACTTC. Residues: CASSLVGGNEQYF. The chain uses TRBV5-1 and TRBJ2-7; no clear D gene. The CDR3 runs to 13 residues. The V gene lost 0 bases and the J gene lost 5 bases, with 9 bases spanning the gap. Germline V gene sequence: CDR1 SGHRS, CDR2 YFSETQ. The entire variable domain, with the rest obtained from reference TRBV5-1 and TRBJ2-7, is as follows: KAGVTQTPRYLIKTRGQQVTLSCSPISGHRSVSWYQQTPGQGLQFLFEYFSETQRNKGNFPGRFSGRQFSNSRSEMNVSTLELGDSALYLCASSLVGGNEQYFGPGTRLTVT.

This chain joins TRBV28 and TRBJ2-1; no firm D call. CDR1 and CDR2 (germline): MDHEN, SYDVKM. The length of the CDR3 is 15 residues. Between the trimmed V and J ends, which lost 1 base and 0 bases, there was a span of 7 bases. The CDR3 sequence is CASSLLFYSYNEQFF. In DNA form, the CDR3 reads TGTGCCAGCAGTTTATTATTTTACTCCTACAATGAGCAGTTCTTC.

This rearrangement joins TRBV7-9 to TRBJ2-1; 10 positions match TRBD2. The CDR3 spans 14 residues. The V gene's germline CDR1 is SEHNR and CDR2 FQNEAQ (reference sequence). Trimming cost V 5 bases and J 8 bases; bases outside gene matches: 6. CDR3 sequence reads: CASSKSGGDDEQFF. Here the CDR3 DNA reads TGTGCCAGCAGCAAAAGCGGGGGGGACGATGAGCAGTTCTTC. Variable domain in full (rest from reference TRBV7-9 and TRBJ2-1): DTGVSQNPRHKITKRGQNVTFRCDPISEHNRLYWYRQTLGQGPEFLTYFQNEAQLEKSRLLSDRFSAERPKGSFSTLEIQRTEQGDSAMYLCASSKSGGDDEQFFGPGTRLTVL.

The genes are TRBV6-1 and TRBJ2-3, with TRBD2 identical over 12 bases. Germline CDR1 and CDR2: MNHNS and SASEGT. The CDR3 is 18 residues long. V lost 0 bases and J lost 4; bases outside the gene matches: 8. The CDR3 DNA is TGTGCCAGCAGTGAAGCCCTGACTAGCGGGGGATGGGCAGATACGCAGTATTTT. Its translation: CASSEALTSGGWADTQYF.

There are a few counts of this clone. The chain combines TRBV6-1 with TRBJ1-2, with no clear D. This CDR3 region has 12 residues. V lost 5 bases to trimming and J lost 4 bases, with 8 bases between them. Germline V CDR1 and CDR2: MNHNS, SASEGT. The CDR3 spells CASSSGFYGYTF. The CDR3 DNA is TGTGCCAGCAGTTCGGGGTTCTATGGCTACACCTTC.

CDR3 loop: CAGGQGESEQYF. The CDR3 coding sequence is TGTGCCGGAGGGCAGGGCGAGAGTGAGCAGTACTTC. The rearrangement joins TRBV30 to TRBJ2-7; perhaps TRBD2 as D (6 bases). Trimming took 8 bases from V and 7 from J, leaving 18 bases between them. The CDR3 runs to 12 residues. Looked up from germline, CDR1 is GTSNPN and CDR2 is SVGIG (reference sequence).

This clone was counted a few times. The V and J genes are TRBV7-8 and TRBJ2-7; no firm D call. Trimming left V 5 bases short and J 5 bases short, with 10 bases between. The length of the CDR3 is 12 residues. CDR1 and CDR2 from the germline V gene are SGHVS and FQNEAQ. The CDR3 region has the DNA TGTGCCAGCAGCCCCTCGATCAACGAGCAGTACTTC. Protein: CASSPSINEQYF. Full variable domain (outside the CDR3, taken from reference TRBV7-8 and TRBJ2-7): GAGVSQSPRYKVAKRGQDVALRCDPISGHVSLFWYQQALGQGPEFLTYFQNEAQLDKSGLPSDRFFAERPEGSVSTLKIQRTQQEDSAVYLCASSPSINEQYFGPGTRLTVT.

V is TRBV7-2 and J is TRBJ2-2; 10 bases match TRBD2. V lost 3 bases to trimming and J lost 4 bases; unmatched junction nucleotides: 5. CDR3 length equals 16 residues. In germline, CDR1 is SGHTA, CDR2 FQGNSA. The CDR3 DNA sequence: TGTGCCAGCAGCTTCATAGGACTAGCGGTCACCGGGGAGCTGTTTTTT. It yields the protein CASSFIGLAVTGELFF.